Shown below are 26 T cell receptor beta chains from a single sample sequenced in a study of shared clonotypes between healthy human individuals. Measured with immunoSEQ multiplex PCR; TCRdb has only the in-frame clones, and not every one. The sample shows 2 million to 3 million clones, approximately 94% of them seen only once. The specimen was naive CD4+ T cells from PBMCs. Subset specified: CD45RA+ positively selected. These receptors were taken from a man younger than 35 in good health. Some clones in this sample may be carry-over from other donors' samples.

The CDR3 here is CASSEWAGNEKLFF. In nucleotides, the CDR3 is TGTGCCAGCAGTGAATGGGCAGGGAATGAAAAACTGTTTTTT. The chain joins TRBV25-1 to TRBJ1-4, with D possibly being TRBD1 (5 bases). Trimming took off 1 base at V and 5 bases at J, with 8 bases between the two ends. This CDR3 is built from 14 residues. The germline gives CDR1 MGHDK, CDR2 SYGVNS.

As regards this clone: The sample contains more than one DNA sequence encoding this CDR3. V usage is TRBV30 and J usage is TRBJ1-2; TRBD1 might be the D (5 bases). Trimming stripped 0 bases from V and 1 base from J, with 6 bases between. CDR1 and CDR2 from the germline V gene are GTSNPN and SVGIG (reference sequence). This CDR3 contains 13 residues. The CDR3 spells CAWSVRDNYGYTF. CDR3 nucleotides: TGTGCCTGGAGTGTCAGGGATAACTATGGCTACACCTTC.

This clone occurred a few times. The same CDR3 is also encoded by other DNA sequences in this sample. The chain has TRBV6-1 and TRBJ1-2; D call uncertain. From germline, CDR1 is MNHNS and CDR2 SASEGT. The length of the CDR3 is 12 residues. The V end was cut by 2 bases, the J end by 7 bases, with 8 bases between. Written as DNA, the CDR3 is TGTGCCAGCAGTGAACGAGGCCGTGGCTACACCTTC. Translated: CASSERGRGYTF.

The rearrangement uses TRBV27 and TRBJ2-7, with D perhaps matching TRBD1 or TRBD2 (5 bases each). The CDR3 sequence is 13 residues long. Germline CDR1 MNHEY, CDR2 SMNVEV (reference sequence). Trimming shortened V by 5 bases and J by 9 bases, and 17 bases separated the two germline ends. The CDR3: CASSPGTGRVQYF. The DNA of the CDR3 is TGTGCCAGCAGTCCAGGGACGGGCCGGGTGCAGTACTTC.

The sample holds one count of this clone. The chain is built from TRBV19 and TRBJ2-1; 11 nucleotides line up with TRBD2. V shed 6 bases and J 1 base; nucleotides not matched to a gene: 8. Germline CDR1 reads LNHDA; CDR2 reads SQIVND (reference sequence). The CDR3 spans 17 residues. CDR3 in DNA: TGTGCCAGTAGCCGCCTAGCGGGAGGTTTTTCCTACAATGAGCAGTTCTTC. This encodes CASSRLAGGFSYNEQFF.

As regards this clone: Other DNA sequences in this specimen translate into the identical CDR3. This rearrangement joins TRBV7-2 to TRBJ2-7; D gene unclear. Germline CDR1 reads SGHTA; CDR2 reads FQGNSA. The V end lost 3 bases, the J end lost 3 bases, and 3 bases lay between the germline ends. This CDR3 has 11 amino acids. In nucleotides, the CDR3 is TGTGCCAGCAGCTTTAGCTACGAGCAGTACTTC. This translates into CASSFSYEQYF.

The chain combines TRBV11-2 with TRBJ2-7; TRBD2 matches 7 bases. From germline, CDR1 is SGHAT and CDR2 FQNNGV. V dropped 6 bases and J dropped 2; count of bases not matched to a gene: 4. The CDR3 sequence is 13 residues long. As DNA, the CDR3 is TGTGCCAGCAGTTCTAGCGGCCCCTACGAGCAGTACTTC. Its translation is CASSSSGPYEQYF.

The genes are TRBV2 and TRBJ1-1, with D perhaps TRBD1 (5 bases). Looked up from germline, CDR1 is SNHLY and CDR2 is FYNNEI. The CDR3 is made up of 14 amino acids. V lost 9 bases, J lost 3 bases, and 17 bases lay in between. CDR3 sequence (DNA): TGTGCCAGGATCTCGGGAGGGGTGGACACTGAAGCTTTCTTT. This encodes CARISGGVDTEAFF.

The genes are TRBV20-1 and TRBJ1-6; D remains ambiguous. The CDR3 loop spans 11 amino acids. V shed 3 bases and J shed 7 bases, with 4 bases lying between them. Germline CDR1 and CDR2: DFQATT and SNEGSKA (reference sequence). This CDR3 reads CSARTNSPLHF. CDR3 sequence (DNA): TGCAGTGCTAGGACAAATTCACCCCTCCACTTT.

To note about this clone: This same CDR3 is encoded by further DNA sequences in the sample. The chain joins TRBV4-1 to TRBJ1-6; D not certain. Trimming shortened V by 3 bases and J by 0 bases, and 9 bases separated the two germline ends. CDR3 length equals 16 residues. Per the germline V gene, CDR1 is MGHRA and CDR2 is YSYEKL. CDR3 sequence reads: CASSQEGRSYNSPLHF. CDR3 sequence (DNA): TGCGCCAGCAGCCAGGAAGGGCGCTCCTATAATTCACCCCTCCACTTT.

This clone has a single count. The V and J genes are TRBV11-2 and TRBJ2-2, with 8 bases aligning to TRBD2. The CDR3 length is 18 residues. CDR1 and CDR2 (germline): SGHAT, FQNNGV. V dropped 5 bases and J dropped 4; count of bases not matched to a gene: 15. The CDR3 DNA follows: TGTGCCAGCAGCCAAAGGCGGGGCGGGAGGACCTCCACCGGGGAGCTGTTTTTT. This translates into CASSQRRGGRTSTGELFF.

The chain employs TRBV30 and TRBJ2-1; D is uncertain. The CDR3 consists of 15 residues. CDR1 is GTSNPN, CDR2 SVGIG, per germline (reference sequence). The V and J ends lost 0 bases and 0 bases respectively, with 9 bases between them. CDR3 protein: CAWSVTVSSYNEQFF. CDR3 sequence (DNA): TGTGCCTGGAGTGTAACAGTAAGCTCCTACAATGAGCAGTTCTTC.

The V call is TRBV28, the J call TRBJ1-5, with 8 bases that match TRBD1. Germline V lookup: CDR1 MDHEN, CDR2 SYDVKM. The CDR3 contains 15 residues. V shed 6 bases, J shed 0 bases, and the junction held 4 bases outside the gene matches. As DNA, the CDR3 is TGTGCCAGCAGCAGGGGGCCGTATAGCAATCAGCCCCAGCATTTT. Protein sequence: CASSRGPYSNQPQHF.

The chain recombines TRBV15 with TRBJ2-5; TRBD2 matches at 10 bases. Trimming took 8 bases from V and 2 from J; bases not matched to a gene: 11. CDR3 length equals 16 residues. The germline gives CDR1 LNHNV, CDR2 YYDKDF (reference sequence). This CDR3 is CATRNPGTSEQETQYF. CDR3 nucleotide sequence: TGTGCCACCCGGAACCCCGGGACTAGCGAACAAGAGACCCAGTACTTC.

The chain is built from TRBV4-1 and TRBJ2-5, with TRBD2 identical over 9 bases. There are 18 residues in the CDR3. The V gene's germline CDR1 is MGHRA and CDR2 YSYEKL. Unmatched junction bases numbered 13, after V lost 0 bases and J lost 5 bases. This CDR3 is CASSQDWGGRADRETQYF. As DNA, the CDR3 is TGCGCCAGCAGCCAAGATTGGGGCGGGAGGGCCGATCGGGAGACCCAGTACTTC.

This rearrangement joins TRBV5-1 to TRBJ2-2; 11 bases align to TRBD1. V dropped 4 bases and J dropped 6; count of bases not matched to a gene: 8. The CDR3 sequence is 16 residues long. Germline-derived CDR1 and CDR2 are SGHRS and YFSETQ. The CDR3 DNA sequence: TGCGCCAGCAGCCCCGGGACAGGGGGTCTCTCCGGGGAGCTGTTTTTT. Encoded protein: CASSPGTGGLSGELFF.

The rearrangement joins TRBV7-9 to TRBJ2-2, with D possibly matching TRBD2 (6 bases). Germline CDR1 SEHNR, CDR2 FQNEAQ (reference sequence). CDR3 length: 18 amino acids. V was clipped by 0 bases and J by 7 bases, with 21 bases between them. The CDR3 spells CASSLARMLALRGGELFF. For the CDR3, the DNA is TGTGCCAGCAGCTTAGCGCGAATGCTAGCGCTAAGGGGCGGGGAGCTGTTTTTT.

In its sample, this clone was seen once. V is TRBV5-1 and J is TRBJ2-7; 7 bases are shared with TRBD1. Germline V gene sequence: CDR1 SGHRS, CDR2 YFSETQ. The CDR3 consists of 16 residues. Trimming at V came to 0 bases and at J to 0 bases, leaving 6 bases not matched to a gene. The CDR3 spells CASSLGGGPSSYEQYF. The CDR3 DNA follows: TGCGCCAGCAGCTTGGGAGGGGGCCCCAGCTCCTACGAGCAGTACTTC.

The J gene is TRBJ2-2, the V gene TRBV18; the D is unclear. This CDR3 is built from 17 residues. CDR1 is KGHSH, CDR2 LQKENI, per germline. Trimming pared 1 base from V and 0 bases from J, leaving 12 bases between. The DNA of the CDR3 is TGTGCCAGCTCACCACTGGCTCCTAATTCGAACACCGGGGAGCTGTTTTTT. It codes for CASSPLAPNSNTGELFF.

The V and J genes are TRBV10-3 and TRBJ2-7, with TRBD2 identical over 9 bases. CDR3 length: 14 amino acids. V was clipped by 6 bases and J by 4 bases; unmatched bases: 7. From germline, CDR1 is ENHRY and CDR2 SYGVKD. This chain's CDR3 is CAIRGGGAAYEQYF. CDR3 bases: TGTGCCATCAGAGGCGGGGGGGCGGCGTACGAGCAGTACTTC.

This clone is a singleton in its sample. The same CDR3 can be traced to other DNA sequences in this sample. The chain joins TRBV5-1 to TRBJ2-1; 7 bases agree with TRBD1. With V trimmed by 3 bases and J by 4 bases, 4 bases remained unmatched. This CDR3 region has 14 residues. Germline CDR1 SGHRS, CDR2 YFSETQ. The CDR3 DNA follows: TGCGCCAGCAGCTCGGGACAGACTTACAATGAGCAGTTCTTC. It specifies CASSSGQTYNEQFF.

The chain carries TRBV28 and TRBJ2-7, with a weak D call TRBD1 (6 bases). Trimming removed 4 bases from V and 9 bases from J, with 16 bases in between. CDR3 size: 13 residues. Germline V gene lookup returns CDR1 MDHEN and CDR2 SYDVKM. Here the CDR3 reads CASSSSGRGGQYF. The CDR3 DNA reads TGTGCCAGCAGTTCCTCTGGCAGGGGTGGGCAGTACTTC.

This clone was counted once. CDR3 residues: CASSLAGRRSAEAFF. The CDR3 DNA is TGTGCCAGCAGCTTAGCGGGACGGAGGTCGGCTGAAGCTTTCTTT. The rearrangement joins TRBV7-9 to TRBJ1-1, with a weak D call TRBD1 (5 bases). CDR1 and CDR2 (germline): SEHNR, FQNEAQ (reference sequence). Trimming removed 0 bases from V and 6 bases from J, with 14 bases in between. This CDR3 comprises 15 residues.

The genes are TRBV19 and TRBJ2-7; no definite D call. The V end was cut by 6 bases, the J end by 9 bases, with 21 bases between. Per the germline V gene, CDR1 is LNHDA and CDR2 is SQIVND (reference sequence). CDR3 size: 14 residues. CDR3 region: CASSPQTPSTRQYF. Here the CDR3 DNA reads TGTGCCAGTAGCCCGCAGACACCCTCCACACGGCAGTACTTC.

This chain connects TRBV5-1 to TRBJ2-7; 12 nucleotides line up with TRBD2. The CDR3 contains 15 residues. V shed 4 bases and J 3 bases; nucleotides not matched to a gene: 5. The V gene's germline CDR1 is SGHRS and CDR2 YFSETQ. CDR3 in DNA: TGCGCCAGCAGCGCGACTAGCGGGAGCGGCTACGAGCAGTACTTC. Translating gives CASSATSGSGYEQYF.

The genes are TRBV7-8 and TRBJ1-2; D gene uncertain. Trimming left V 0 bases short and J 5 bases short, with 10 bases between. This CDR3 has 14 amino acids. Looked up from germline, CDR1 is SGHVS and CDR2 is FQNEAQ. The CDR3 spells CASSLAPSFYGYTF. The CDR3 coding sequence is TGTGCCAGCAGCTTAGCGCCTAGTTTTTATGGCTACACCTTC.